This T cell receptor (beta chain) emerged from a study of shared clonotypes between healthy human individuals. Original processing notes: Filtering was not the same, since immunoSEQ gave junction-only sequences without quality scores. Clones were sequenced by immunoSEQ multiplex PCR, and TCRdb holds only the in-frame ones, with some missing. The V and J calls and the clone size are those of that table, but D and trimming were determined from the DNA. The sample consists of about 1 million clones, approximately 68% of them appearing once. Trimming shortened V by 8 bases and J by 1 base, and 12 bases separated the two germline ends. CDR1 and CDR2 (germline): WNHNN, SYGVQD (reference sequence). The CDR3 runs 14 residues.

The J gene is TRBJ2-1, the V gene TRBV10-1; D is ambiguous. The source material was memory CD4+ T cells sorted from blood. As for subset: CD45RA-negative fraction. The sequence was collected from a man aged 18-30 years in good health. In DNA form, the CDR3 reads TGCGCCAGCTACGACAATAAGTCCTACAATGAGCAGTTCTTC. This encodes CASYDNKSYNEQFF.